This entry is about one T cell receptor beta chain. Its antigen remains unidentified. This entry is derived from a study of cytomegalovirus exposure and HLA in healthy donors. Study-wide results and caveats: TRBV6-2, TRBV6-3 and some other V segments were excluded as indistinguishable. Among CMV-associated TCR beta chains, most appeared HLA-restricted in a later analysis. Usually a TCR sequence was rare, but some public TCRs were found in many donors. Analysis performed later found more than 15,000 TCR beta sequences associated with HLA alleles at 0.05 false discovery rate.

60 Vbeta and 13 Jbeta primers were used in PCR. Libraries were prepared by immunoSEQ multiplex PCR; TCRdb keeps only in-frame clonotypes and omits some of them. The repertoire has 50,000 or so clones, around 73% of them found once; the top ten carry 2.5% to 3%. Trimming left V 8 bases short and J 1 base short, with 17 bases between. This CDR3 comprises 15 residues. Germline assignment: CDR1 MNHEY and CDR2 SMNVEV (reference sequence). This receptor was taken from a woman in her 40s in good health and CMV-seropositive. The chain has TRBV27 and TRBJ1-1, with D maybe TRBD1 (5 bases). Sequenced sample: PBMCs. The CDR3 nucleotides read TGTGCCAGCCGACCGGCAACAGGCCCGAACACTGAAGCTTTCTTT. Protein sequence: CASRPATGPNTEAFF.